This TCR beta chain was identified in a study of blood T cell repertoires in COVID-19. Background on the study: Nucleic acid was either cDNA or gDNA, and it came from T cells, B-cell-depleted T cells, or PBMCs.

Original processing methods: Amplification of reference gene primers provided the estimated nucleated cell counts. Profiling relied on immunoSEQ multiplex PCR, and the TCRdb table lists in-frame clones only, not all of them. V and J calls and clone size follow that table, whereas D and trimming were derived from the DNA. Among 180,000 or so clones, 70% to 90% were seen once, and the ten largest hold more than 3%. After removal of 5 bases from V and 7 bases from J, the junction contained 10 bases not matched to a gene. The germline V gene has CDR1 MNHNY and CDR2 SVGAGI (reference sequence). This CDR3 is 16 amino acids long.

This receptor was taken from a man aged 55-75 years with acute or convalescent COVID-19. The material sequenced was peripheral blood. The chain combines TRBV6-6 with TRBJ1-6; TRBD1 matches at 8 bases. The CDR3 sequence: CASSGGTGGMNSPLHF. The CDR3 DNA sequence: TGTGCCAGCAGTGGGGGGACAGGAGGGATGAATTCACCCCTCCACTTT.